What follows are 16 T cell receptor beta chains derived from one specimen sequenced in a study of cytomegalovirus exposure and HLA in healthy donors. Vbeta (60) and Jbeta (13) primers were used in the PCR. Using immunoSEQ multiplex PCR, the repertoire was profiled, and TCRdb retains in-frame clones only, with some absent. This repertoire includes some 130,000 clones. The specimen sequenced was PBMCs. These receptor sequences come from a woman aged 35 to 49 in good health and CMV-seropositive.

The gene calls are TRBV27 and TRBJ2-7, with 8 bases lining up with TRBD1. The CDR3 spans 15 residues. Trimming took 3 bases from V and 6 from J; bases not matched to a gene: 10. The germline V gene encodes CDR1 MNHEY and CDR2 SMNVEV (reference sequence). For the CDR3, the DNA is TGTGCCAGCAGTTTTGGTCGGACAGGGTACTGCGAGCAGTACTTC. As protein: CASSFGRTGYCEQYF.

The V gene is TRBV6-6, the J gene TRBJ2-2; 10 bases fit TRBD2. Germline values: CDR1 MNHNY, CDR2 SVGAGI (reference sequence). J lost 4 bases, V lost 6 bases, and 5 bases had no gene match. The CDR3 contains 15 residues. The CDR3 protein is CASSSSGSLTGELFF. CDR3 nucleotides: TGTGCCAGCAGCTCTAGCGGGAGCCTCACCGGGGAGCTGTTTTTT.

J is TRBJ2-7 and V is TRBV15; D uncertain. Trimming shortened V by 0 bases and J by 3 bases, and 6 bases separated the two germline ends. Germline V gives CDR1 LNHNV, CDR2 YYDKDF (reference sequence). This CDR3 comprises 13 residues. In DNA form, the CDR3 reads TGTGCCACCAGCAGAGATCAAATCTACGAGCAGTACTTC. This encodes CATSRDQIYEQYF. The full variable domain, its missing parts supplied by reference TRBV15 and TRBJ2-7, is DAMVIQNPRYQVTQFGKPVTLSCSQTLNHNVMYWYQQKSSQAPKLLFHYYDKDFNNEADTPDNFQSRRPNTSFCFLDIRSPGLGDTAMYLCATSRDQIYEQYFGPGTRLTVT.

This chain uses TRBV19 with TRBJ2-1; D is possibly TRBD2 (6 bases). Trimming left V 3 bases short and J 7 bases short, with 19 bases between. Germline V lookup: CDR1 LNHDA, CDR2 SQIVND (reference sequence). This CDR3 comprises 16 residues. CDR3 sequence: CASSIVGGANINEQFF. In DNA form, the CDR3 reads TGTGCCAGTAGTATCGTCGGCGGGGCCAACATAAATGAGCAGTTCTTC. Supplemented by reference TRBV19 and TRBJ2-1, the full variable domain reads DGGITQSPKYLFRKEGQNVTLSCEQNLNHDAMYWYRQDPGQGLRLIYYSQIVNDFQKGDIAEGYSVSREKKESFPLTVTSAQKNPTAFYLCASSIVGGANINEQFFGPGTRLTVL.

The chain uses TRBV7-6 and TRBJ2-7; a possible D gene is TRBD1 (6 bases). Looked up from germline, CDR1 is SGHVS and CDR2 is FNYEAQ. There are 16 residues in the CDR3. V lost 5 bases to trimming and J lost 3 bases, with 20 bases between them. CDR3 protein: CASSELDSAVNYEQYF. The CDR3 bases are TGTGCCAGCAGCGAACTGGACAGCGCGGTAAACTACGAGCAGTACTTC.

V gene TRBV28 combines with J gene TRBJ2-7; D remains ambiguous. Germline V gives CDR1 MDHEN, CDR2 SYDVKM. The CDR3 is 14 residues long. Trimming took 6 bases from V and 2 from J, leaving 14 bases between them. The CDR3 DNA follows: TGTGCCAGCAGCCCCTCTAAATACCCCTACGAGCAGTACTTC. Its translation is CASSPSKYPYEQYF.

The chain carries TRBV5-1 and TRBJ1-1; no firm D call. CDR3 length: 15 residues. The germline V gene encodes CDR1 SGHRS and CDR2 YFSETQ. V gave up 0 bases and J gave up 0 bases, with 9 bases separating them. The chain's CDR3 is CASSLAGLMNTEAFF. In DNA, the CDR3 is TGCGCCAGCAGCTTGGCCGGGTTGATGAACACTGAAGCTTTCTTT.

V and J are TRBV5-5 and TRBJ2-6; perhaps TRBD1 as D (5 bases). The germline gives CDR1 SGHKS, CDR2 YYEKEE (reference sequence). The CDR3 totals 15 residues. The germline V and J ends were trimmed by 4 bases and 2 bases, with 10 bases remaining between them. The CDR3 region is CASSNPGTGANVLTF. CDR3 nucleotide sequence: TGTGCCAGCAGCAACCCAGGGACTGGGGCCAACGTCCTGACTTTC.

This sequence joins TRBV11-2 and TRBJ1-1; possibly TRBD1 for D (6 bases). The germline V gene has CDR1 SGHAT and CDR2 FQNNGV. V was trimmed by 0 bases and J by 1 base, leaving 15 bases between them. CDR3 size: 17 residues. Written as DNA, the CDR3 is TGTGCCAGCAGCTTAGATAGGTTCGGGGGGCGGAACACTGAAGCTTTCTTT. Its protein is CASSLDRFGGRNTEAFF.

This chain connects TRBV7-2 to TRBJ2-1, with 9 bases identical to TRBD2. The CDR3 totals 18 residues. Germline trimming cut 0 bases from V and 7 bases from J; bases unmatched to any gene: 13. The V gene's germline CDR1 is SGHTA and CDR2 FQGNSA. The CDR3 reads CASSLASGGAGGFNEQFF. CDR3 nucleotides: TGTGCCAGCAGCTTAGCCTCCGGGGGAGCGGGAGGTTTTAATGAGCAGTTCTTC.

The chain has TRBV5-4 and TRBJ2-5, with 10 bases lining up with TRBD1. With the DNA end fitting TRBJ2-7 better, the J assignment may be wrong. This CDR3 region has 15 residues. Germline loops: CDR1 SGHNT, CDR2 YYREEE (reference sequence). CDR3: CASSSGTGDQHEQYF. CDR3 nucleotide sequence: TGTGCCAGCAGCTCCGGGACAGGGGATCAACACGAGCAGTACTTC.

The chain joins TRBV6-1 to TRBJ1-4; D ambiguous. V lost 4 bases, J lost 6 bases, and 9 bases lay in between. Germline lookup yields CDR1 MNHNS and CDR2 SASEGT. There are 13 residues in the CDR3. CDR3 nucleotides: TGTGCCAGCAGTGTTGCGGCCGATGAAAAACTGTTTTTT. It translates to CASSVAADEKLFF.

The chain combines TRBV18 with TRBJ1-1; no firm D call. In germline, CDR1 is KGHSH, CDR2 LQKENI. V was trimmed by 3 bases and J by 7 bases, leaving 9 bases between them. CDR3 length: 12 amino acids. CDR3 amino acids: CASSPGKGEAFF. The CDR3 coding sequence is TGTGCCAGCTCACCCGGGAAGGGTGAAGCTTTCTTT.

CDR3 sequence reads: CASSTSRGRGHTEAFF. CDR3 bases: TGTGCCAGTAGTACTTCGCGCGGCAGGGGGCACACTGAAGCTTTCTTT. The rearrangement joins TRBV19 to TRBJ1-1, with 8 bases identical to TRBD1. The CDR3 has 16 residues. The ends lost 4 bases at V and 3 bases at J; junction bases unmatched: 10. CDR1 and CDR2 from the germline V gene are LNHDA and SQIVND (reference sequence). The complete variable domain, with remaining parts taken from reference TRBV19 and TRBJ1-1, reads DGGITQSPKYLFRKEGQNVTLSCEQNLNHDAMYWYRQDPGQGLRLIYYSQIVNDFQKGDIAEGYSVSREKKESFPLTVTSAQKNPTAFYLCASSTSRGRGHTEAFFGQGTRLTVV.

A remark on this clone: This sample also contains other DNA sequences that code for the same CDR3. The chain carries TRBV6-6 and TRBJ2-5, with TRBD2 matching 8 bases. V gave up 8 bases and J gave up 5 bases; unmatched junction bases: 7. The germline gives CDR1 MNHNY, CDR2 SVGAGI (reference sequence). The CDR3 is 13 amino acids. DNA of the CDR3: TGTGCCAGCGGGCGGGGGGCGAGGGAGACCCAGTACTTC. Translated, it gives CASGRGARETQYF.

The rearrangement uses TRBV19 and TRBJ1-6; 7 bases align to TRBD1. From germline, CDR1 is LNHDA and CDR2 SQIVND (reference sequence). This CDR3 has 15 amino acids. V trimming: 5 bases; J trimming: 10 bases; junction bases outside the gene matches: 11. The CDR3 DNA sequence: TGTGCCAGTAGTCTTTACCAGGGGGAAGGATCACCCCTCCACTTT. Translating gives CASSLYQGEGSPLHF.